This TCR beta chain was retrieved from a study of blood T cell repertoires in COVID-19. Study background: Samples came from the United States, Italy and Spain, spanning acute and convalescent COVID-19. PBMCs, B-cell-depleted T cells, or T cells were the source of the cDNA or gDNA that made up the material.

Clones were sequenced by immunoSEQ multiplex PCR, and TCRdb holds only the in-frame ones, with some missing. The sample lists approximately 270,000 clones, about 85% occurring once. Trimming shortened V by 1 base and J by 3 bases, and 9 bases separated the two germline ends. The CDR3 runs 14 residues. Germline-derived CDR1 and CDR2 are SGHVS and FQNEAQ. This clone was seen more than once but under ten times. Seattle's enrolled individuals joined amid active infection and were then monitored longitudinally. The V and J genes are TRBV7-8 and TRBJ1-1, with D hard to call. The source material was peripheral blood. This sequence was found in a human donor with COVID-19, enrolled during active disease. The donor label of this sample is uncertain. For the CDR3, the DNA is TGTGCCAGCAGCTTAGGTTCCGGGGACACTGAAGCTTTCTTT. This encodes CASSLGSGDTEAFF.